The text below deals with one TCR beta chain. As yet, its antigen is unknown. This specimen belongs to a study of CXCR3-negative and CXCR3-positive naive CD8 T cells. Study-wide results and limits: Naive cells that were CXCR3-positive had more hydrophobic TRB CDR3s (compared with CXCR3-negative naive cells).

UMI-labeled TRB cDNA libraries were prepared by 5' RACE. For each CDR3 protein, TCRdb gives one entry from its re-call of the 5' RACE reads, without DNA. The sample table includes tens of thousands of distinct CDR3 sequences. The TCR was taken from a human donor in good health. Some clones in this sample may be carry-over from other donors' samples. The material sequenced was naive CXCR3+ CD8+ T cells from blood. Subset noted: CD45RO-CCR7+CD27+CD95- naive CD8+ T cells expressing CXCR3 (TNR3+).

This CDR3 reads CASSFGRAPYEQYF. This chain uses TRBV27 with TRBJ2-7; TCRdb outputs TRBD2, but without DNA this stays unchecked. CDR1 and CDR2 from the germline V gene are MNHEY and SMNVEV (reference sequence). This CDR3 is built from 14 residues.